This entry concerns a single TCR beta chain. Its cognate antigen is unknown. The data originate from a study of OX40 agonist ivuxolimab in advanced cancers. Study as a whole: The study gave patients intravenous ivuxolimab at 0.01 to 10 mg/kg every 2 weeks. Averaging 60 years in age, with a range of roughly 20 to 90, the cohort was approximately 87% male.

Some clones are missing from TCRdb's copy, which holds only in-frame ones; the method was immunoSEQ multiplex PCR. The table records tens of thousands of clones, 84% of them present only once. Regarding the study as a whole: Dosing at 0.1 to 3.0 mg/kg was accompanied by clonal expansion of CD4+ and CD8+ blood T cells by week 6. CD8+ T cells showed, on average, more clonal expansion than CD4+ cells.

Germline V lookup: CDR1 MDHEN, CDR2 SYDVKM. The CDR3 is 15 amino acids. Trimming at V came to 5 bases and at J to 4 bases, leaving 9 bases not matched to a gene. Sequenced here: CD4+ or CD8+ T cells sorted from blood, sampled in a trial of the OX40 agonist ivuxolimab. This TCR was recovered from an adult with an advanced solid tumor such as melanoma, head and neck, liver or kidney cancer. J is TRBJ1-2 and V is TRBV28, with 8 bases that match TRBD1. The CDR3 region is CASSQTGGFVYGYTF. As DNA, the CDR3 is TGTGCCAGCAGTCAAACAGGGGGTTTTGTCTATGGCTACACCTTC.